This is a list of T cell receptor beta chains from one sample in a study of control samples from healthy donors and cancer patients. Using immunoSEQ multiplex PCR, the repertoire was profiled, and TCRdb retains in-frame clones only, with some absent. The sample includes about 84,000 clones, 91% of them seen just once. The sample consisted of blood. These receptor sequences come from a man aged 45-65 years in good health. Both conserved end residues are part of each CDR3.

V	J	CDR3
TRBV6-5	TRBJ1-2	CASSSGGGSTNYGYTF
TRBV10-1	TRBJ2-1	CASSESGPSYNEQFF
TRBV9	TRBJ1-2	CASSVDGDDYGYTF
TRBV12-3/TRBV12-4	TRBJ1-2	CASSSGGGYTF
TRBV6-4	TRBJ2-1	CASSFLAGGSSYNEQFF
TRBV19	TRBJ1-3	CASSRTGSGNTIYF
TRBV12-3/TRBV12-4	TRBJ1-2	CASTQGYGYTF
TRBV11-2	TRBJ1-1	CASSSLGPRNTEAFF
TRBV5-1	TRBJ1-1	CASSRGGGGGTEAFF
TRBV11-2	TRBJ1-2	CASSLDGGMNYGYTF
TRBV24-1	TRBJ2-3	CATSAPGLSTDTQYF
TRBV2	TRBJ1-2	CASSTTGRLEGYTF
TRBV18	TRBJ1-5	CASSRDREQPQHF
TRBV7-9	TRBJ1-2	CASSLVTGWSNGYTF
TRBV2	TRBJ1-1	CASTKDRLNTEAFF
TRBV27	TRBJ2-2	CASMFGEGAGELFF
TRBV6-5	TRBJ2-5	CASSYGSGEETQYF
TRBV15	TRBJ1-1	CATGNTEAFF
TRBV19	TRBJ1-1	CASSLRGSPLNTEAFF
TRBV7-8	TRBJ1-5	CASSFGGGSQPQHF
TRBV5-4	TRBJ1-2	CASSFMDRSYGYTF
TRBV7-6	TRBJ1-3	CASSLGVSSGNTIYF
TRBV24-1	TRBJ2-5	CATSDSQIIGGTQYF
TRBV5-4	TRBJ2-3	CASSPDRTLTDTQYF
TRBV5-4	TRBJ1-1	CASSWKGSTEAFF
TRBV5-1	TRBJ2-3	CASSPDGTPLTDTQYF
TRBV6-1	TRBJ2-1	CASSGLTGPADNEQFF
TRBV4-1	TRBJ1-6	CASRETAYPFYNSPLHF
TRBV7-9	TRBJ2-7	CASSPTNNFYEQYF
TRBV10-1	TRBJ2-1	CASSESTLAGDEQFF
TRBV3-1/TRBV3-2	TRBJ1-3	CASSQEAGAGNTIYF
TRBV19	TRBJ1-5	CASSTTGGNQPQHF